This T cell receptor beta chain was documented in a study of T cells in Graves' hyperthyroidism and ophthalmopathy. Findings and caveats of the study: Ophthalmopathy was told apart from stable hyperthyroidism by a 13 V-J model.

This clonotype showed up just a few times. The antigen remains unidentified. The source material, RNA transcripts, was used to amplify TCR beta CDR3 regions. First-round RT-PCR with HTBI primers amplified the TCR CDR3 region. TCRdb analysed the multiplex PCR reads with MiXCR anew, one entry per CDR3 protein. The data contain hundreds of thousands of distinct CDR3 sequences, 38% of them singletons. Germline lookup yields CDR1 SEHNR and CDR2 FQNEAQ (reference sequence). The CDR3 extends over 15 amino acids. V lost 5 bases and J 4 bases, leaving 17 bases between the germline ends. This chain links TRBV7-9 with TRBJ1-1; D is possibly TRBD1 (5 bases). The sample was blood. The sequence came from a man aged 18 to 35 with Graves' hyperthyroidism. Here the CDR3 reads CASSGGDWSGTEAFF. CDR3 DNA: TGTGCCAGCAGCGGGGGGGATTGGAGTGGCACTGAAGCTTTCTTT.